A single sample is the source of the 27 T cell receptor beta chains below, sequenced in a study of regulatory T cells in long-lasting Graves disease. The sample's time point: persistent/refractory GD, antithyroid drugs over 5 years with positive TRAb. PBMC-extracted RNA yielded the TCR library. Assembly of TCR beta libraries relied on iRepertoire HTBI primers together with Arm-PCR of CDR3 regions. TCRdb re-derived calls from the multiplex PCR reads in MiXCR, one entry per CDR3 protein. The sample carries roughly 450,000 distinct CDR3 sequences, around a fifth recorded once. The sample consisted of peripheral blood mononuclear cells (PBMCs), taken when the disease was refractory, from a patient treated with antithyroid drugs. The receptors derive from a female donor with Graves disease.

This clonotype was detected only a few times. V usage is TRBV15 and J usage is TRBJ2-7, with D unclear. The CDR3 loop spans 14 amino acids. The V gene's germline CDR1 is LNHNV and CDR2 YYDKDF (reference sequence). V lost 1 base, J lost 6 bases, and 13 bases lay in between. CDR3 DNA: TGTGCCACCAGCAGAGTAGGGAAAGGTCTCGAGCAGTACTTC. This translates into CATSRVGKGLEQYF.

The table lists this clonotype with many counts. This chain connects TRBV6-1 to TRBJ2-7; D tentatively reads TRBD1 or TRBD2 (6 bases each). V gave up 5 bases and J gave up 3 bases, with 17 bases separating them. This CDR3 spans 15 amino acids. CDR1 is MNHNS, CDR2 SASEGT, per germline. CDR3 coding DNA: TGTGCCAGCAGTCCCAGTGAGGGGGGATACTACGAGCAGTACTTC. Its translation is CASSPSEGGYYEQYF.

This clonotype was counted at least ten times. The V gene is TRBV7-8, the J gene TRBJ1-1; the D gene is possibly TRBD1 (5 bases). Trimming removed 1 base from V and 2 bases from J, with 11 bases in between. The CDR3 sequence is 15 residues long. Per germline, CDR1 SGHVS and CDR2 FQNEAQ. The DNA for the CDR3 is TGTGCCAGCAGCTTAGAGCGGACACAAAACACTGAAGCTTTCTTT. It specifies CASSLERTQNTEAFF. Together with reference TRBV7-8 and TRBJ1-1, the CDR3 gives the full variable domain: GAGVSQSPRYKVAKRGQDVALRCDPISGHVSLFWYQQALGQGPEFLTYFQNEAQLDKSGLPSDRFFAERPEGSVSTLKIQRTQQEDSAVYLCASSLERTQNTEAFFGQGTRLTVV.

In its sample, this clonotype was seen many times. The chain uses TRBV28 and TRBJ1-1; tentative D call: TRBD1 (6 bases). V was cut by 2 bases and J by 5 bases, with 15 bases left in between. The germline gives CDR1 MDHEN, CDR2 SYDVKM. CDR3 length equals 15 residues. The CDR3 here is CASSLSWGRKTEAFF. CDR3 nucleotide sequence: TGTGCCAGCAGTTTAAGTTGGGGGCGGAAAACTGAAGCTTTCTTT.

The V gene is TRBV3-1, the J gene TRBJ1-2; D not resolved. The length of the CDR3 is 14 residues. Germline CDR1 and CDR2: LGHDT and YNNKEL (reference sequence). Trimming cost V 4 bases and J 8 bases, with 17 bases left between them. CDR3: CASSPGNGPGGYTF. CDR3 nucleotide sequence: TGTGCCAGCAGCCCTGGAAACGGACCAGGAGGCTACACCTTC.

The chain combines TRBV28 with TRBJ1-3, with D possibly being TRBD1 (5 bases). Germline lookup yields CDR1 MDHEN and CDR2 SYDVKM. The germline V and J ends were trimmed by 4 bases and 1 base, with 11 bases remaining between them. CDR3 size: 15 residues. CDR3 DNA: TGTGCCAGCAGTTCCGGGGGAGGGTCTGGAAACACCATATATTTT. Translation gives CASSSGGGSGNTIYF.

The chain employs TRBV7-9 and TRBJ1-1; 8 bases map to TRBD1. CDR3 length: 14 residues. V shed 6 bases, J shed 4 bases, and the junction held 7 bases outside the gene matches. Germline CDR1 reads SEHNR; CDR2 reads FQNEAQ (reference sequence). The CDR3 spells CASRGTGTFTEAFF. For the CDR3, the DNA is TGTGCCAGCAGGGGGACAGGAACTTTCACTGAAGCTTTCTTT.

The CDR3 spells CASTETEPRTDTQYF. CDR3 DNA sequence: TGTGCCAGCACCGAGACAGAACCTCGCACAGATACGCAGTATTTT. This sequence joins TRBV6-1 and TRBJ2-3; D is possibly TRBD1 (5 bases). Per germline, CDR1 MNHNS and CDR2 SASEGT. Trimming left V 7 bases short and J 1 base short, with 15 bases between. The CDR3 is 15 amino acids.

This clonotype was found many times. This chain uses TRBV6-5 with TRBJ1-1; 8 bases map to TRBD1. The junction had 7 bases not matched to a gene; V was cut back by 1 base and J by 0 bases. This CDR3 comprises 17 residues. The germline gives CDR1 MNHEY, CDR2 SVGAGI. CDR3 DNA sequence: TGTGCCAGCAGTTACTTCAGGGGGCCTCCTATGAACACTGAAGCTTTCTTT. It encodes CASSYFRGPPMNTEAFF.

This clonotype has only a few counts. This rearrangement joins TRBV19 to TRBJ1-5; D is perhaps TRBD1 (6 bases). Trimming cost V 6 bases and J 8 bases, with 17 bases left between them. This CDR3 is 14 amino acids long. Germline V gives CDR1 LNHDA, CDR2 SQIVND (reference sequence). In nucleotides, the CDR3 is TGTGCCAGTAGAGCTACAGGGTCCGGAAAGCCCCAGCATTTT. Its translation is CASRATGSGKPQHF.

The J gene is TRBJ2-7, the V gene TRBV7-9, with D uncertain. From germline, CDR1 is SEHNR and CDR2 FQNEAQ (reference sequence). The CDR3 is 11 residues long. V was clipped by 5 bases and J by 7 bases, with 9 bases between them. The CDR3 sequence is CASSPLWEQYF. The CDR3, as DNA: TGTGCCAGCAGCCCGCTTTGGGAGCAGTACTTC. The full variable domain, rest sourced from reference TRBV7-9 and TRBJ2-7, is DTGVSQNPRHKITKRGQNVTFRCDPISEHNRLYWYRQTLGQGPEFLTYFQNEAQLEKSRLLSDRFSAERPKGSFSTLEIQRTEQGDSAMYLCASSPLWEQYFGPGTRLTVT.

This clonotype was seen repeatedly, ten times or more. The rearrangement links TRBV28 to TRBJ1-1, with D uncertain. Germline V CDR1 and CDR2: MDHEN, SYDVKM. This CDR3 comprises 12 residues. The V end lost 8 bases, the J end lost 0 bases, and 7 bases lay between the germline ends. CDR3 residues: CASVNMNTEAFF. CDR3 in DNA: TGTGCCAGCGTGAACATGAACACTGAAGCTTTCTTT. The whole variable domain, remainder taken from reference TRBV28 and TRBJ1-1, is DVKVTQSSRYLVKRTGEKVFLECVQDMDHENMFWYRQDPGLGLRLIYFSYDVKMKEKGDIPEGYSVSREKKERFSLILESASTNQTSMYLCASVNMNTEAFFGQGTRLTVV.

J is TRBJ2-1 and V is TRBV20-1; 10 positions agree with TRBD2. This CDR3 comprises 14 residues. J lost 9 bases, V lost 6 bases, and 11 bases had no gene match. Germline V gene data show CDR1 as DFQATT and CDR2 as SNEGSKA (reference sequence). This CDR3 is CSAISGRARGEQFF. As DNA, the CDR3 is TGCAGTGCCATCAGCGGGAGGGCCCGCGGTGAGCAGTTCTTC.

This clonotype was observed at least ten times. This chain connects TRBV28 to TRBJ2-7; the match to TRBD2 covers 9 bases. Germline CDR1 reads MDHEN; CDR2 reads SYDVKM. The V and J ends lost 3 bases and 3 bases, in that order; junction bases with no gene match: 6. The CDR3 consists of 15 residues. CDR3 sequence (DNA): TGTGCCAGCAGTTTCGGACAGCGGGAGGTCTACGAGCAGTACTTC. This sequence encodes CASSFGQREVYEQYF.

A word on this clonotype: A far larger clone lies a single base away; this is likely a read error. The chain uses TRBV12-3 or TRBV12-4 and TRBJ2-5; D remains ambiguous. This CDR3 is built from 12 residues. This CDR3 is CPSSLYGETQYF. The CDR3 DNA sequence: TGTCCCAGCAGTTTATATGGAGAGACCCAGTACTTC.

This chain connects TRBV28 to TRBJ1-5; TRBD1 aligns across 10 bases. The CDR3 runs 14 residues. V shed 6 bases, J shed 7 bases, and the junction held 6 bases outside the gene matches. CDR1 MDHEN and CDR2 SYDVKM come from the germline V gene. The CDR3 loop is CASSTGTGEQPQHF. CDR3 DNA sequence: TGTGCCAGCAGCACCGGGACAGGGGAACAGCCCCAGCATTTT.

A few counts support this clonotype. The chain uses TRBV6-1 and TRBJ2-7; D gene ambiguous. There are 13 residues in the CDR3. The V and J ends lost 7 bases and 4 bases respectively, with 14 bases between them. Germline CDR1 is MNHNS and CDR2 is SASEGT. CDR3 bases: TGTGCCAGCAACGTGACCCCTGAATACGAGCAGTACTTC. The encoded protein is CASNVTPEYEQYF.

Concerning this clonotype: This clone may be a read error of a much larger clone one base away. The chain couples TRBV11-2 to TRBJ1-1, with TRBD1 matching over 10 bases. The CDR3 is 14 amino acids. Germline V gene lookup returns CDR1 SGHAT and CDR2 FQNNGV. V was pared by 8 bases and J by 3 bases, with 6 bases of the junction left unmatched. In DNA, the CDR3 is TGTGCCAGCGGCCGAGGGACAGGGGACACTGAAGCTTTCTTT. Amino acid sequence: CASGRGTGDTEAFF.

This clonotype was seen many times. The rearrangement uses TRBV19 and TRBJ1-5; D unresolved. The V gene's germline CDR1 is LNHDA and CDR2 SQIVND (reference sequence). The CDR3 contains 15 residues. V was pared by 4 bases and J by 1 base, with 11 bases between. DNA for the CDR3: TGTGCCAGTAGTAAAGGGAATCTGAGCAATCAGCCCCAGCATTTT. Amino acid sequence: CASSKGNLSNQPQHF.

This clonotype was observed at least ten times. The gene calls are TRBV15 and TRBJ1-4; D is undetermined. Trimming pared 0 bases from V and 5 bases from J, leaving 10 bases between. Per germline, CDR1 LNHNV and CDR2 YYDKDF (reference sequence). The CDR3 extends over 15 amino acids. The CDR3 coding sequence is TGTGCCACCAGCAGAGAGGGCGGTGGGAATGAAAAACTGTTTTTT. It translates to CATSREGGGNEKLFF.

The table lists this clonotype with a few counts. Compared with germline, one end of the junction differs, possibly owing to a read error. The chain links TRBV14 to TRBJ1-1, with D possibly matching TRBD1 (5 bases). Germline values: CDR1 SGHDN, CDR2 FVKESK. CDR3 length: 15 residues. Here the CDR3 reads CASTQGTGRFTEAFF. Here the CDR3 DNA reads TGTGCCAGCACCCAAGGAACAGGCCGGTTCACTGAAGCTTTCTTT.

V usage is TRBV6-2 or TRBV6-3 and J usage is TRBJ1-5; tentatively, D is TRBD1 (5 bases). CDR1 is MNHEY and CDR2 is SVGEGT in the germline V gene. Trimming removed 0 bases from V and 11 bases from J, with 11 bases in between. The CDR3 has 13 residues. The CDR3 here is CASSYSTGRTQHF. CDR3 DNA: TGTGCCAGCAGTTACTCAACAGGCCGCACCCAGCATTTT.

The rearrangement joins TRBV7-9 to TRBJ2-7, with 11 bases matching TRBD1. The CDR3 loop spans 12 amino acids. Germline loops: CDR1 SEHNR, CDR2 FQNEAQ (reference sequence). V lost 11 bases, J lost 3 bases, and 3 bases stayed unmatched. CDR3 residues: CAGQGAGYEQYF. CDR3 bases: TGTGCCGGACAGGGGGCCGGCTACGAGCAGTACTTC. Drawing the rest from reference TRBV7-9 and TRBJ2-7, the complete variable domain is DTGVSQNPRHKITKRGQNVTFRCDPISEHNRLYWYRQTLGQGPEFLTYFQNEAQLEKSRLLSDRFSAERPKGSFSTLEIQRTEQGDSAMYLCAGQGAGYEQYFGPGTRLTVT.

The J gene is TRBJ2-2, the V gene TRBV6-2 or TRBV6-3, with D possibly matching TRBD2 (5 bases). Germline CDR1 reads MNHEY; CDR2 reads SVGEGT. The germline V and J ends were trimmed by 0 bases and 0 bases, with 14 bases remaining between them. The CDR3 extends over 18 amino acids. In nucleotides, the CDR3 is TGTGCCAGCAGTTACTCGAAATGGGAGAGTTCGAACACCGGGGAGCTGTTTTTT. Protein: CASSYSKWESSNTGELFF.

This clonotype came up a few times. This sequence joins TRBV19 and TRBJ2-5; weak D call: TRBD1 (5 bases). CDR3 size: 14 residues. The V end lost 4 bases, the J end lost 1 base, and 10 bases lay between the germline ends. CDR1 is LNHDA, CDR2 SQIVND, per germline (reference sequence). Here the CDR3 reads CASSRQFSQETQYF. The CDR3, as DNA: TGTGCCAGTAGTAGACAGTTTAGCCAAGAGACCCAGTACTTC.

This clonotype was observed many times. The rearrangement joins TRBV10-3 to TRBJ2-5; a possible D gene is TRBD1 (7 bases). V was cut by 8 bases and J by 2 bases, with 12 bases left in between. The CDR3 has 13 residues. CDR1 and CDR2 from the germline V gene are ENHRY and SYGVKD. The DNA for the CDR3 is TGTGCCATCTGTGCAGGGGGGCAAGAGACCCAGTACTTC. This encodes CAICAGGQETQYF.

On this clonotype itself: This could be a read error, since a much larger clone is one nucleotide away. V gene TRBV7-2 combines with J gene TRBJ2-2; TRBD2 aligns across 9 bases. The CDR3 runs to 15 residues. Germline CDR1 and CDR2: SGHTA and FQGNSA. J was trimmed by 3 bases and V by 5 bases; bases with no gene match: 4. CDR3 in amino acids: CASSQRGAHTGELFF. The CDR3 DNA is TGTGCCAGCAGCCAGCGGGGGGCTCACACCGGGGAGCTGTTTTTT.